These T cell receptor beta chains were read from a single sample in a study of blood T cell repertoires in COVID-19. Assay: immunoSEQ multiplex PCR; the TCRdb copy retains only in-frame clones and omits some. Of around 300,000 clones detected, approximately 88% appear once; the ten largest clones hold about 5%. Sequenced: PBMCs or T cells enriched from blood (not recorded which). The receptors derive from a man between 25 and 39 years old who had recovered from COVID-19. Both conserved end residues are part of each CDR3. The D gene is left open where the match is weak. Rows may omit the clone size; those that give it use once, few, many or a size class.

CDR3 length	J gene	V gene	D gene	clone size	CDR3 protein	CDR3 DNA
16	TRBJ2-7	TRBV27	-	-	CASSLMGGGRSYEQYF	TGTGCCAGCAGTTTAATGGGCGGGGGCCGCTCCTACGAGCAGTACTTC
13	TRBJ2-7	TRBV4-2	-	-	CASSPDRTYEQYF	TGTGCCAGCAGCCCCGACAGGACCTACGAGCAGTACTTC
12	TRBJ1-2	TRBV29-1	-	-	CSAPLQGYGYTF	TGCAGCGCCCCCCTCCAGGGGTATGGCTACACCTTC
14	TRBJ1-2	TRBV18	TRBD1	-	CASSPGQGDYGYTF	TGTGCCAGCTCACCGGGACAGGGGGACTATGGCTACACCTTC
15	TRBJ2-3	TRBV10-3	-	-	CAISDGGPVTDTQYF	TGTGCCATCAGTGATGGCGGCCCGGTCACAGATACGCAGTATTTT
12	TRBJ1-6	TRBV10-2	-	-	CASRYDNSPLHF	TGCGCCAGCAGATATGATAATTCACCCCTCCACTTT
15	TRBJ2-5	TRBV7-9	-	-	CASSLELSQGETQYF	TGTGCCAGCAGCTTAGAACTCAGCCAGGGAGAGACCCAGTACTTC
19	TRBJ1-3	TRBV9	TRBD1	once	CASASPRDRVDFSGNTIYF	TGTGCCAGCGCCTCCCCCAGGGACAGGGTGGATTTCTCTGGAAACACCATATATTTT
16	TRBJ1-6	TRBV10-2	-	once	CASSESTGGYNSPLHF	TGCGCCAGCAGTGAGTCGACCGGGGGCTATAATTCACCCCTCCACTTT
14	TRBJ1-6	TRBV6-5	-	-	CASSQGTYNSPLHF	TGTGCCAGCAGTCAGGGTACCTACAATTCACCCCTCCACTTT
13	TRBJ1-2	TRBV5-6	TRBD1	-	CASSPTGRRGYTF	TGTGCCAGCAGCCCGACAGGGAGGAGGGGCTACACCTTC
10	TRBJ2-5	TRBV24-1	-	-	CATSSATQYF	TGTGCCACCAGTAGCGCGACCCAGTACTTC
13	TRBJ1-1	TRBV2	-	-	CASSEGLNTEAFF	TGTGCCAGCAGTGAAGGGCTGAACACTGAAGCTTTCTTT
14	TRBJ1-2	TRBV30	TRBD1	-	CAWKPRDRVYGYTF	TGTGCCTGGAAACCCCGGGACAGGGTCTATGGCTACACCTTC
16	TRBJ2-3	TRBV24-1	TRBD2	-	CATSDAGTRSLDTQYF	TGTGCCACCAGTGACGCCGGGACTAGGAGTTTAGATACGCAGTATTTT
14	TRBJ1-1	TRBV5-5	-	-	CASSLSQANTEAFF	TGTGCCAGCAGCTTGAGCCAGGCGAACACTGAAGCTTTCTTT
15	TRBJ2-3	TRBV5-4	-	-	CASSLVDRNTDTQYF	TGTGCCAGCAGCTTGGTAGACAGGAATACAGATACGCAGTATTTT
17	TRBJ1-2	TRBV21-1	-	-	CASSKEVGFDPPYGYTF	TGTGCCAGCAGCAAGGAGGTAGGGTTCGACCCACCCTATGGCTACACCTTC
12	TRBJ1-5	TRBV12-3/TRBV12-4	-	once	CASSSLYQPQHF	TGTGCCAGCAGTTCCCTCTATCAGCCCCAGCATTTT
13	TRBJ2-7	TRBV10-3	-	-	CALSGDNSYEQYF	TGTGCCTTGAGTGGGGACAACTCCTACGAGCAGTACTTC
15	TRBJ1-6	TRBV15	TRBD1	-	CATSRDRAGGSPLHF	TGTGCCACCAGCAGAGATCGGGCAGGGGGATCACCCCTCCACTTT
14	TRBJ1-2	TRBV5-5	-	once	CASSLDTGRAGYTF	TGTGCCAGCAGCTTGGATACAGGAAGGGCTGGCTACACCTTC
17	TRBJ2-3	TRBV13	TRBD2	-	CASSIGTSGGVVDTQYF	TGTGCCAGCAGCATAGGGACTAGCGGGGGTGTGGTAGATACGCAGTATTTT
18	TRBJ1-5	TRBV28	TRBD1	-	CASSQGTGGPYSNQPQHF	TGTGCCAGCAGTCAAGGGACAGGGGGCCCCTATAGCAATCAGCCCCAGCATTTT
15	TRBJ2-1	TRBV29-1	TRBD1	-	CSVGQGLSSYNEQFF	TGCAGCGTTGGACAGGGCTTGAGCTCCTACAATGAGCAGTTCTTC
15	TRBJ2-2	TRBV9	TRBD1	-	CASSSWDRDTGELFF	TGTGCCAGCAGCTCCTGGGACAGGGACACCGGGGAGCTGTTTTTT
14	TRBJ2-3	TRBV5-1	-	-	CASRVQPGTDTQYF	TGCGCCAGCAGAGTACAGCCGGGCACAGATACGCAGTATTTT
11	TRBJ1-1	TRBV24-1	-	-	CAAGGEIEAFF	TGTGCCGCGGGGGGGGAAATAGAAGCTTTCTTT
13	TRBJ2-7	TRBV11-2	-	-	CASSLDQRSEQYF	TGTGCCAGCAGCTTGGATCAGCGATCCGAGCAGTACTTC
16	TRBJ1-2	TRBV27	TRBD1	-	CASSPRTKDRSGGYTF	TGTGCCAGCAGTCCAAGAACCAAGGACAGGAGTGGTGGCTACACCTTC
14	TRBJ2-1	TRBV28	TRBD1	-	CASSYGTGGNEQFF	TGTGCCAGCAGTTACGGGACAGGGGGCAATGAGCAGTTCTTC
10	TRBJ1-1	TRBV20-1	TRBD1	few	CSAWTGRVFF	TGCAGTGCCTGGACAGGGCGGGTTTTCTTT
13	TRBJ2-5	TRBV18	-	-	CASSPDSQETQYF	TGTGCCAGCTCACCAGACAGCCAAGAGACCCAGTACTTC
13	TRBJ1-1	TRBV5-4	TRBD1	-	CASSGDRWAEAFF	TGTGCCAGCAGCGGGGACAGGTGGGCTGAAGCTTTCTTT
16	TRBJ1-1	TRBV5-4	TRBD1	-	CASSLARRTGGTEAFF	TGTGCCAGCAGCTTGGCCAGACGGACAGGGGGCACTGAAGCTTTCTTT
16	TRBJ1-3	TRBV11-2	-	-	CASSRSRTASGNTIYF	TGTGCCAGCAGCCGATCCCGGACAGCCTCTGGAAACACCATATATTTT
18	TRBJ2-2	TRBV5-1	-	-	CASSSLQTGRAGTGELFF	TGCGCCAGCAGCAGCCTTCAAACAGGGCGAGCTGGCACCGGGGAGCTGTTTTTT
15	TRBJ2-3	TRBV6-4	-	-	CASSGYRVGTDTQYF	TGTGCCAGCAGTGGCTACAGGGTGGGCACAGATACGCAGTATTTT
15	TRBJ2-7	TRBV3-1/TRBV3-2	TRBD1	-	CASSPRTGASYEQYF	TGTGCCAGCAGCCCCCGGACAGGAGCCTCCTACGAGCAGTACTTC
18	TRBJ1-4	TRBV11-3	TRBD1	-	CASSLGPSDRVSNEKLFF	TGTGCCAGCAGCTTAGGCCCTTCCGACAGGGTTTCTAATGAAAAACTGTTTTTT
13	TRBJ1-4	TRBV7-4	-	few	CASSWDNNEKLFF	TGTGCCAGCAGCTGGGACAATAATGAAAAACTGTTTTTT
13	TRBJ1-2	TRBV3-1/TRBV3-2	-	-	CASTDGRGYGYTF	TGTGCCAGCACCGACGGCAGGGGCTATGGCTACACCTTC
18	TRBJ1-3	TRBV5-4	TRBD1	-	CASSSPKQGLPSGNTIYF	TGTGCCAGCAGCTCACCCAAACAGGGGCTACCCTCTGGAAACACCATATATTTT
19	TRBJ1-3	TRBV19	-	-	CASSIDRDLRPGYGNTIYF	TGTGCCAGTAGTATAGATCGAGACCTTCGTCCGGGTTATGGAAACACCATATATTTT
16	TRBJ1-1	TRBV27	TRBD1	-	CASSWHPGTGIAEAFF	TGTGCCAGCAGTTGGCATCCCGGGACAGGGATCGCTGAAGCTTTCTTT
17	TRBJ2-7	TRBV3-1/TRBV3-2	-	-	CASSQDLNRISSYEQYF	TGTGCCAGCAGCCAGGATCTCAACAGGATCAGCTCCTACGAGCAGTACTTC
15	TRBJ2-3	TRBV10-1	TRBD2	-	CASSDGGGSTDTQYF	TGCGCCAGCAGTGATGGCGGGGGAAGCACAGATACGCAGTATTTT
13	TRBJ2-7	TRBV28	TRBD1	many	CANGTGPYYEQYF	TGTGCCAATGGGACAGGGCCATACTACGAGCAGTACTTC
15	TRBJ2-1	TRBV7-2	TRBD2	few	CASSVTAGGSNEQFF	TGTGCCAGCAGCGTGACAGCGGGGGGAAGCAATGAGCAGTTCTTC
11	TRBJ1-1	TRBV19	-	-	CASHTITEAFF	TGTGCCAGTCACACCATCACTGAAGCTTTCTTT